Described below is a single T cell receptor beta chain sequence and its context. Its antigen is not identified. The CDR3 is made up of 15 amino acids. The germline V gene encodes CDR1 MNHEY and CDR2 SMNVEV (reference sequence). Losses at the gene ends were 4 bases for V and 3 bases for J; bases not matched to a gene: 4. This sample was included in a study of T cell responses to AZD1222 COVID-19 vaccine. The study, taken as a whole, reports: Among vaccine-associated CD4 TCRs, coverage spanned spike, with dominance at 160-218 and 743-854. Baseline seropositives among AZD1222 recipients totaled only 5 to 7. Two doses of AZD1222 preceded a rise in Spike-specific TCR breadth and depth.

The study pooled second doses at about 4 or about 12 weeks. Clones were sequenced by immunoSEQ multiplex PCR, and TCRdb holds only the in-frame ones, with some missing. The sample lists about 83,000 clones, less than 95% occurring once. The rearrangement links TRBV27 to TRBJ1-4; 8 nucleotides agree with TRBD1. The material was peripheral blood, obtained 28 days after the second AZD1222 dose. This receptor was obtained from an adult who received the AZD1222 COVID-19 vaccine. DNA for the CDR3: TGTGCCAGCAGTTCCCGACAGGGGCCTAATGAAAAACTGTTTTTT. Its protein product is CASSSRQGPNEKLFF. Drawing the rest from reference TRBV27 and TRBJ1-4, the complete variable domain is EAQVTQNPRYLITVTGKKLTVTCSQNMNHEYMSWYRQDPGLGLRQIYYSMNVEVTDKGDVPEGYKVSRKEKRNFPLILESPSPNQTSLYFCASSSRQGPNEKLFFGSGTQLSVL.